This T cell receptor beta chain is drawn from a study of identical twins. Study-wide results and limits: Cross-sectional statistics underpinned the conclusions; the same donors were not followed.

The CDR3 consists of 16 residues. The germline gives CDR1 DFQATT, CDR2 SNEGSKA (reference sequence). Losses at the gene ends were 0 bases for V and 7 bases for J; bases not matched to a gene: 8. A universal primer binding site was introduced by template switching. The final cDNA contained unique molecular identifiers. TCRdb used MiXCR to reprocess the 5' RACE reads, holding one entry per CDR3 protein. The sample records 500,000 or so distinct CDR3 sequences, roughly an eighth being singletons. This clonotype has at least ten counts. As yet, its antigen is unknown. These same records also appear under a second study, on yellow fever vaccine responses in identical twins.

This TCR came from a woman aged 18-29 years in good health. The sample taken for sequencing was CD4+ T cells sorted from blood. This chain joins TRBV20-1 and TRBJ2-1, with TRBD2 matching 11 bases. The CDR3 coding sequence is TGCAGTGCTAGAGATGTATTAACTAGCGGGAGTAATGAGCAGTTCTTC. Amino acids: CSARDVLTSGSNEQFF.